The TCR beta chain under discussion was sequenced for a study of blood T cell repertoires in COVID-19. The data were produced by immunoSEQ multiplex PCR, yet TCRdb's version contains in-frame clones alone and is incomplete. The sample includes some 140,000 clones, 84% seen only once; the top ten take about 2.3%. The CDR3 contains 16 residues. J lost 5 bases, V lost 4 bases, and 5 bases had no gene match. The germline V gene has CDR1 SGHNT and CDR2 YYREEE (reference sequence). Cohorts were based on clinical histories the participants reported. This TCR was recovered from a man in his forties with acute COVID-19. V is TRBV5-4 and J is TRBJ2-3; TRBD2 matches 15 bases. Specimen: PBMCs or T cells enriched from blood (not recorded which). In DNA form, the CDR3 reads TGTGCCAGCAGCCGCGGACTAGCGGGGGGGCAAGATACGCAGTATTTT. Amino acid sequence: CASSRGLAGGQDTQYF. Based on the CDR3 plus reference TRBV5-4 and TRBJ2-3, the full variable domain is ETGVTQSPTHLIKTRGQQVTLRCSSQSGHNTVSWYQQALGQGPQFIFQYYREEENGRGNFPPRFSGLQFPNYSSELNVNALELDDSALYLCASSRGLAGGQDTQYFGPGTRLTVL.